Following are 18 T cell receptor beta chains from one sample sequenced in a study of response to subunit inactivated influenza vaccine. TCRdb independently ran MiXCR on the RT-PCR reads; one entry per CDR3 protein. The table lists 150,000 to 200,000 distinct CDR3 sequences, approximately 12% of them singletons. This sample also belongs to another study, concerning T cells expressing NK-cell markers. As that study records: Beta-chain TCR cDNA was generated via 5'RACE template switching with UMIs.

The starting material was CD8+ T cells sorted from PBMCs, obtained approximately 12 days after vaccination. The receptors shown here come from a man aged 50 to 59 who received an inactivated influenza vaccine.

This clonotype has a handful of counts. The chain combines TRBV14 with TRBJ2-2; 9 nucleotides align to TRBD1. V lost 1 base, J lost 7 bases, and 7 bases stayed unmatched. Germline V lookup: CDR1 SGHDN, CDR2 FVKESK. The CDR3 totals 16 residues. The CDR3 reads CASSQGNRGLYGELFF. The CDR3 coding sequence is TGTGCCAGCAGCCAAGGGAACAGGGGGCTGTACGGGGAGCTGTTTTTT.

The chain carries TRBV19 and TRBJ2-5, with unresolved D. V was trimmed by 3 bases and J by 2 bases, leaving 7 bases between them. Germline V gene sequence: CDR1 LNHDA, CDR2 SQIVND (reference sequence). The CDR3 loop spans 13 amino acids. The CDR3 loop reads CASSISSQETQYF. The DNA for the CDR3 is TGTGCCAGTAGTATTTCCAGTCAAGAGACCCAGTACTTC.

The gene calls are TRBV20-1 and TRBJ2-3, with 11 bases matching TRBD2. CDR3 length equals 19 residues. The germline gives CDR1 DFQATT, CDR2 SNEGSKA (reference sequence). V lost 2 bases to trimming and J lost 2 bases; unmatched junction nucleotides: 15. CDR3 loop: CSARHSPPLAGEYTDTQYF. The CDR3 bases are TGCAGTGCTAGACACTCCCCCCCACTAGCGGGAGAGTACACAGATACGCAGTATTTT.

A few counts support this clonotype. The gene calls are TRBV11-2 and TRBJ2-1; D unclear. V was pared by 8 bases and J by 4 bases, with 6 bases between. The CDR3 is 11 residues long. The germline gives CDR1 SGHAT, CDR2 FQNNGV. In DNA, the CDR3 is TGTGCCAGCGGCCATTACAATGAGCAGTTCTTC. Protein product: CASGHYNEQFF.

The chain recombines TRBV7-3 with TRBJ2-3; TRBD1 might be the D (6 bases). V gave up 2 bases and J gave up 2 bases, with 11 bases separating them. This CDR3 has 15 residues. CDR1 and CDR2 (germline): SGHTA, FQGTGA. For the CDR3, the DNA is TGTGCCAGCAGCTTATCCGGGACAATCACAGATACGCAGTATTTT. This gives the protein CASSLSGTITDTQYF.

The chain uses TRBV12-3 or TRBV12-4 and TRBJ1-2, with unresolved D. This CDR3 region has 14 residues. The V and J ends lost 6 bases and 2 bases respectively, with 13 bases between them. CDR3: CASRPVNRNYGYTF. The CDR3 region has the DNA TGTGCCAGCAGACCCGTGAACAGAAACTATGGCTACACCTTC.

This clonotype was seen repeatedly, ten times or more. V usage is TRBV28 and J usage is TRBJ2-1; 7 bases agree with TRBD1. The CDR3 is 14 residues long. The junction had 4 bases not matched to a gene; V was cut back by 5 bases and J by 3 bases. The germline CDR1 and CDR2 sequences are MDHEN and SYDVKM. CDR3 in DNA: TGTGCCAGCAGTGGGACAGCATTCTACAATGAGCAGTTCTTC. This gives the protein CASSGTAFYNEQFF.

This clonotype was seen a few times. This chain uses TRBV30 with TRBJ2-3; D gene unclear. Germline loops: CDR1 GTSNPN, CDR2 SVGIG (reference sequence). V was cut by 0 bases and J by 11 bases, with 12 bases left in between. The CDR3 covers 12 residues. The CDR3 coding sequence is TGTGCCTGGAGTGTTATGGCCGGATTGCAGTATTTT. Residues: CAWSVMAGLQYF.

This clonotype showed up many times. This CDR3 is CASSQQRGESYEQYF. In DNA form, the CDR3 reads TGTGCCAGCAGCCAGCAGCGGGGGGAATCCTACGAGCAGTACTTC. This sequence joins TRBV5-5 and TRBJ2-7, with 9 bases fitting TRBD2. This CDR3 is built from 15 residues. Trimming at V came to 4 bases and at J to 1 base, leaving 6 bases not matched to a gene. The germline V gene encodes CDR1 SGHKS and CDR2 YYEKEE (reference sequence).

Ten or more counts support this clonotype. The gene calls are TRBV20-1 and TRBJ2-1; the D is unclear. The CDR3 extends over 14 amino acids. Per the germline V gene, CDR1 is DFQATT and CDR2 is SNEGSKA (reference sequence). V dropped 3 bases and J dropped 2 bases, with 11 bases sitting between them. This chain's CDR3 is CSASGTEAYNEQFF. The CDR3 nucleotides read TGCAGTGCTAGTGGCACGGAAGCCTACAATGAGCAGTTCTTC.

This clonotype has a count of ten or more. This chain joins TRBV12-3 or TRBV12-4 and TRBJ2-1, with D unclear. CDR3 length: 13 amino acids. V was shortened by 4 bases and J by 1 base, with 5 bases between the two germline ends. The chain's CDR3 is CASSSWSYNEQFF. In nucleotides, the CDR3 is TGTGCCAGCAGTTCATGGTCCTACAATGAGCAGTTCTTC.

The chain recombines TRBV14 with TRBJ2-3; D perhaps matches TRBD1 (6 bases). Trimming cost V 1 base and J 6 bases, with 11 bases left between them. Germline CDR1 and CDR2: SGHDN and FVKESK. There are 14 residues in the CDR3. The CDR3 here is CASSQGTVADTQYF. CDR3 nucleotides: TGTGCCAGCAGCCAAGGGACAGTCGCCGATACGCAGTATTTT.

The chain combines TRBV7-3 with TRBJ2-3, with D possibly being TRBD2 (6 bases). Between the trimmed V and J ends, which lost 1 base and 6 bases, there was a span of 17 bases. This CDR3 spans 16 amino acids. Germline V gives CDR1 SGHTA, CDR2 FQGTGA. CDR3 in amino acids: CASSLIGGAGSDTQYF. The CDR3, as DNA: TGTGCCAGCAGCTTAATAGGAGGGGCTGGGTCGGATACGCAGTATTTT.

The sample holds many counts of this clonotype. V and J are TRBV27 and TRBJ2-5; no clear D. V was pared by 4 bases and J by 4 bases, with 10 bases between. CDR1 MNHEY and CDR2 SMNVEV come from the germline V gene (reference sequence). CDR3 length: 13 amino acids. The chain's CDR3 is CASSSSHRETQYF. The DNA of the CDR3 is TGTGCCAGCAGTTCATCACATCGAGAGACCCAGTACTTC.

This chain joins TRBV7-2 and TRBJ1-2; D possibly corresponds to TRBD1 (5 bases). This CDR3 contains 14 residues. V was clipped by 0 bases and J by 5 bases, with 10 bases between them. Per germline, CDR1 SGHTA and CDR2 FQGNSA. The CDR3 region has the DNA TGTGCCAGCAGCTTAGCGCAGGGAGGATATGGCTACACCTTC. This translates into CASSLAQGGYGYTF.

The rearrangement uses TRBV27 and TRBJ2-1; D is uncertain. CDR1 and CDR2 (germline): MNHEY, SMNVEV (reference sequence). This CDR3 is built from 13 residues. The germline V and J ends were trimmed by 0 bases and 6 bases, with 6 bases remaining between them. The DNA of the CDR3 is TGTGCCAGCAGTTTATCCGAGCTCAATGAGCAGTTCTTC. Amino acid sequence: CASSLSELNEQFF.

In its sample, this clonotype was seen a few times. The chain links TRBV7-8 to TRBJ2-7; 12 nucleotides align to TRBD1. The CDR3 loop spans 15 amino acids. CDR1 is SGHVS and CDR2 is FQNEAQ in the germline V gene. V shed 2 bases, J shed 5 bases, and the junction held 4 bases outside the gene matches. The CDR3 DNA sequence: TGTGCCAGCAGCTTATACGGGACAGGGGGCGACGAGCAGTACTTC. Protein product: CASSLYGTGGDEQYF.

This clonotype was observed a handful of times. V and J are TRBV10-3 and TRBJ1-1, with D unclear. There are 13 residues in the CDR3. V was shortened by 6 bases and J by 1 base, with 9 bases between the two germline ends. CDR1 ENHRY and CDR2 SYGVKD come from the germline V gene. The CDR3, as DNA: TGTGCCATCAGGGAAGACAAGAACACTGAAGCTTTCTTT. Translated: CAIREDKNTEAFF.